Below are 10 T cell receptor beta chains sequenced from a single sample in a study of cytomegalovirus exposure and HLA in healthy donors. The assay was immunoSEQ multiplex PCR, and TCRdb's table has in-frame clones only and misses some. In the table there are approximately 54,000 clones, approximately 89% of which are singletons. The sequenced sample was PBMCs. These receptors were taken from a woman between 18 and 29 years old in good health and CMV-seropositive.

V is TRBV7-2 and J is TRBJ1-1; TRBD1 matches 8 bases. This CDR3 spans 14 amino acids. The V and J ends lost 6 bases and 2 bases, in that order; junction bases with no gene match: 5. The germline gives CDR1 SGHTA, CDR2 FQGNSA. In DNA form, the CDR3 reads TGTGCCAGCAGAAGGGACAGGCGTAACACTGAAGCTTTCTTT. This encodes CASRRDRRNTEAFF.

The chain is built from TRBV6-4 and TRBJ2-2; the match to TRBD1 covers 7 bases. Trimming removed 4 bases from V and 3 bases from J; junction bases left unmatched: 5. The CDR3 extends over 15 amino acids. The germline V gene encodes CDR1 MRHNA and CDR2 SNTAGT. The CDR3 nucleotides are TGTGCCAGCAGTGCCGACAGGGACCACACCGGGGAGCTGTTTTTT. The encoded protein is CASSADRDHTGELFF.

This clone was recorded only once. The rearrangement joins TRBV5-1 to TRBJ1-1, with D uncertain. The CDR3 consists of 14 residues. CDR1 SGHRS and CDR2 YFSETQ come from the germline V gene. V was cut by 0 bases and J by 5 bases, with 11 bases left in between. DNA for the CDR3: TGCGCCAGCAGCTTGGCCGGGGTGTCAACTGAAGCTTTCTTT. Amino acid sequence: CASSLAGVSTEAFF.

This clone was counted only a few times. The chain combines TRBV19 with TRBJ1-1; D possibly corresponds to TRBD1 (6 bases). The ends were cut back, 5 bases at V and 5 bases at J, with 12 bases in the middle. The CDR3 is 13 amino acids. In germline, CDR1 is LNHDA, CDR2 SQIVND (reference sequence). This CDR3 is CASSLDRRTEAFF. In nucleotides, the CDR3 is TGTGCCAGTAGTCTGGACAGAAGGACTGAAGCTTTCTTT. Variable domain in full (rest from reference TRBV19 and TRBJ1-1): DGGITQSPKYLFRKEGQNVTLSCEQNLNHDAMYWYRQDPGQGLRLIYYSQIVNDFQKGDIAEGYSVSREKKESFPLTVTSAQKNPTAFYLCASSLDRRTEAFFGQGTRLTVV.

The chain links TRBV6-6 to TRBJ2-3, with a possible D match to TRBD1 (5 bases). Trimming stripped 6 bases from V and 0 bases from J, with 13 bases between. There are 15 residues in the CDR3. Germline CDR1 and CDR2: MNHNY and SVGAGI (reference sequence). CDR3 residues: CASSQTGTSTDTQYF. DNA for the CDR3: TGTGCCAGCAGCCAAACAGGTACTAGCACAGATACGCAGTATTTT.

The chain joins TRBV7-3 to TRBJ2-3; unclear D gene. Germline CDR1 SGHTA, CDR2 FQGTGA. The V and J ends lost 1 base and 6 bases respectively, with 14 bases between them. CDR3 size: 15 residues. Written as DNA, the CDR3 is TGTGCCAGCAGCTTAATACGGGTGCTGAGGGATACGCAGTATTTT. This gives the protein CASSLIRVLRDTQYF.

J is TRBJ2-7 and V is TRBV7-9, with D possibly being TRBD1 (6 bases). V lost 5 bases, J lost 5 bases, and 16 bases lay in between. CDR3 size: 14 residues. Germline CDR1 SEHNR, CDR2 FQNEAQ (reference sequence). CDR3 DNA: TGTGCCAGCAGCCTTGGGACAAGCCAGCACGAGCAGTACTTC. Its translation: CASSLGTSQHEQYF.

This clone showed up just a few times. The V and J genes are TRBV4-1 and TRBJ1-2; possibly TRBD1 for D (5 bases). The CDR3 is made up of 15 amino acids. The germline V and J ends were trimmed by 2 bases and 0 bases, with 10 bases remaining between them. CDR1 and CDR2 from the germline V gene are MGHRA and YSYEKL. CDR3 DNA sequence: TGCGCCAGCAGCCAATCGGACACCTCTAACTATGGCTACACCTTC. Its translation: CASSQSDTSNYGYTF.

The V gene is TRBV15, the J gene TRBJ1-1; D unclear. Germline CDR1 LNHNV, CDR2 YYDKDF (reference sequence). V lost 0 bases, J lost 1 base, and 9 bases lay in between. The CDR3 spans 15 residues. The CDR3 spells CATSRDRDTNTEAFF. The CDR3 DNA is TGTGCCACCAGCAGAGATCGGGATACGAACACTGAAGCTTTCTTT.

This chain uses TRBV28 with TRBJ1-5; possible D gene TRBD1, 5 bases. The germline V and J ends were trimmed by 5 bases and 7 bases, with 21 bases remaining between them. Per the germline V gene, CDR1 is MDHEN and CDR2 is SYDVKM. The CDR3 covers 16 residues. Here the CDR3 reads CASSPTLGGRGQPQHF. The DNA for the CDR3 is TGTGCCAGCAGTCCAACCCTGGGAGGCCGGGGGCAGCCCCAGCATTTT. Drawing the rest from reference TRBV28 and TRBJ1-5, the complete variable domain is DVKVTQSSRYLVKRTGEKVFLECVQDMDHENMFWYRQDPGLGLRLIYFSYDVKMKEKGDIPEGYSVSREKKERFSLILESASTNQTSMYLCASSPTLGGRGQPQHFGDGTRLSIL.